The clone carrying this TCR beta chain was seen a single time. The data are from a study of identifying expanded T cells in peripheral blood. Here immunoSEQ multiplex PCR was the method, and the copy in TCRdb shows in-frame clones only, minus some. Among 90,000 to 100,000 clones listed, around nine tenths were seen once. Germline V CDR1 and CDR2: SGHVS, FNYEAQ. V lost 1 base to trimming and J lost 12 bases, with 12 bases between them. The CDR3 sequence is 12 residues long. The chain is built from TRBV7-6 and TRBJ1-1, with D unclear. What was sequenced was blood. This clonotype was sampled from a person aged 18 to 75 in good health. The CDR3 here is CASSLVRGETFF. The CDR3 nucleotides read TGTGCCAGCAGCTTAGTCCGCGGGGAAACTTTCTTT. Supplemented by reference TRBV7-6 and TRBJ1-1, the full variable domain reads GAGVSQSPRYKVTKRGQDVALRCDPISGHVSLYWYRQALGQGPEFLTYFNYEAQQDKSGLPNDRFSAERPEGSISTLTIQRTEQRDSAMYRCASSLVRGETFFGQGTRLTVV.